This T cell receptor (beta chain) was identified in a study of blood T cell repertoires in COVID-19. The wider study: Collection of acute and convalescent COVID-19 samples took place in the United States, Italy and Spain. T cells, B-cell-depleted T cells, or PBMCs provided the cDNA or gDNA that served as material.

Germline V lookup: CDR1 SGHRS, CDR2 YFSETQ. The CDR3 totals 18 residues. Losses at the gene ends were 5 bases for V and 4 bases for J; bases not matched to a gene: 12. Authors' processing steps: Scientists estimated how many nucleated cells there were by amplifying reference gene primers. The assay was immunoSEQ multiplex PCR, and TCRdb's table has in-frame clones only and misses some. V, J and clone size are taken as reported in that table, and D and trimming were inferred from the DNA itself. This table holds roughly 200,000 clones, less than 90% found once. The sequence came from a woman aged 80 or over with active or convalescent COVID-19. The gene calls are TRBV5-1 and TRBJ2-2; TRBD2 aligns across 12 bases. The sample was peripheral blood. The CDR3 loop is CASRVTSGRTRGTGELFF. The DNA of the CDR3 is TGCGCCAGCAGGGTTACTAGCGGGAGGACGCGAGGCACCGGGGAGCTGTTTTTT.